Listed below are T cell receptor beta chains from one sample, sequenced in a study of a mutant IDH1 vaccine in newly diagnosed glioma. Some clones are missing from TCRdb's copy, which holds only in-frame ones; the method was immunoSEQ multiplex PCR. The sample has roughly 72,000 clones; around nine tenths are singletons. Antigen specificity for these receptors is unknown. The sample consisted of PBMCs, taken from a glioma patient whose treatment included an IDH1 peptide vaccine. These TCRs come from a woman in her fifties or sixties with glioma. The CDR3 runs from the conserved cysteine through the conserved F or W. The D gene is left open where the match is weak. Clone size is stated in some rows and not others, as once, few, many or a class when expanded.

-	TRBJ1-4	TRBD1	TRBV10-3	CAIRGDSNEKLFF	TGTGCCATCAGGGGGGACAGTAATGAAAAACTGTTTTTT
-	TRBJ2-5	-	TRBV18	CASSPIKETQYF	TGTGCCAGCTCACCTATAAAAGAGACCCAGTACTTC
-	TRBJ2-2	-	TRBV28	CASSPPGRDTGELFF	TGTGCCAGCAGTCCGCCGGGACGGGACACCGGGGAGCTGTTTTTT
-	TRBJ2-2	-	TRBV5-1	CASSLSGNTGELFF	TGCGCCAGCAGCTTGTCCGGGAACACCGGGGAGCTGTTTTTT
-	TRBJ2-5	-	TRBV9	CASNSRGGEQETQYF	TGTGCCAGCAACTCTCGAGGAGGGGAACAAGAGACCCAGTACTTC
-	TRBJ2-1	-	TRBV5-6	CASSFPTGEQFF	TGTGCCAGCAGCTTCCCTACGGGTGAGCAGTTCTTC
-	TRBJ2-4	-	TRBV21-1	CAMISQELAKNIQYF	TGTGCCATGATCTCCCAGGAACTAGCCAAAAACATTCAGTACTTC
-	TRBJ1-4	-	TRBV6-6	CASRGPINEKLFF	TGTGCCAGCAGGGGGCCAATTAATGAAAAACTGTTTTTT
once	TRBJ2-7	TRBD2	TRBV7-8	CASSQYRVAGGYEQYF	TGTGCCAGCAGTCAATATCGGGTAGCGGGAGGCTACGAGCAGTACTTC
-	TRBJ1-1	TRBD1	TRBV27	CASTTPGGEAFF	TGTGCCAGCACCACGCCAGGGGGAGAAGCTTTCTTT
-	TRBJ2-5	TRBD2	TRBV5-1	CASSWGGPETQYF	TGCGCCAGCAGCTGGGGAGGGCCCGAGACCCAGTACTTC
-	TRBJ1-1	-	TRBV27	CASSEQEYTEAFF	TGTGCCAGCAGTGAACAGGAGTACACTGAAGCTTTCTTT
-	TRBJ2-2	-	TRBV5-1	CASSRLAETGELFF	TGCGCCAGCAGCCGATTGGCGGAAACCGGGGAGCTGTTTTTT
-	TRBJ2-7	TRBD2	TRBV5-1	CASSFAGVLYEQYF	TGCGCCAGCAGCTTCGCGGGAGTACTCTACGAGCAGTACTTC
-	TRBJ1-1	-	TRBV19	CASMGGGTEAFF	TGTGCCAGTATGGGGGGCGGCACTGAAGCTTTCTTT
-	TRBJ2-5	-	TRBV5-4	CASSVAREETQYF	TGTGCCAGCAGCGTCGCCAGGGAAGAGACCCAGTACTTC
-	TRBJ2-1	TRBD2	TRBV7-3	CASSLLAGANEQFF	TGTGCCAGCAGCTTACTAGCGGGAGCCAATGAGCAGTTCTTC
-	TRBJ2-2	-	TRBV5-1	CASSLVVRVNTGELFF	TGCGCCAGCAGCTTGGTAGTCAGGGTGAACACCGGGGAGCTGTTTTTT
-	TRBJ1-1	-	TRBV28	CASSSKLRWNTEAFF	TGTGCCAGCAGTTCCAAGTTGAGGTGGAACACTGAAGCTTTCTTT
-	TRBJ1-2	-	TRBV28	CASYRQGNYGYTF	TGTGCCAGCTACAGGCAGGGGAACTATGGCTACACCTTC
-	TRBJ1-5	-	TRBV7-8	CASSLGSSSHSNQPQHF	TGTGCCAGCAGCTTAGGATCATCCTCACATAGCAATCAGCCCCAGCATTTT
-	TRBJ2-6	-	TRBV28	CASSLSFYRTSGANVLTF	TGTGCCAGCAGTTTATCTTTCTACCGCACCTCTGGGGCCAACGTCCTGACTTTC
-	TRBJ2-1	-	TRBV6-5	CASTPGGSYNEQFF	TGTGCCAGCACCCCCGGGGGATCCTACAATGAGCAGTTCTTC
-	TRBJ1-1	-	TRBV7-2	CASSPVRRGEAFF	TGTGCCAGCAGCCCCGTAAGGAGGGGAGAAGCTTTCTTT
-	TRBJ1-4	TRBD1	TRBV6-1	CASMTGSINEKLFF	TGTGCCAGCATGACAGGGTCAATTAATGAAAAACTGTTTTTT
once	TRBJ2-7	-	TRBV7-9	CASSFGQESSYEQYF	TGTGCCAGCAGCTTCGGGCAGGAGAGCTCCTACGAGCAGTACTTC
once	TRBJ1-6	TRBD1	TRBV2	CASSEYRGLASPLHF	TGTGCCAGCAGTGAATACAGGGGGTTGGCTTCACCCCTCCACTTT
-	TRBJ2-1	-	TRBV30	CAWSMGEWDEQFF	TGTGCCTGGAGTATGGGGGAATGGGATGAGCAGTTCTTC
-	TRBJ2-5	-	TRBV28	CASSLMTKKETQYF	TGTGCCAGCAGTTTAATGACTAAAAAAGAGACCCAGTACTTC
-	TRBJ2-7	TRBD2	TRBV28	CASSSPSGGRPYEQYF	TGTGCCAGCAGTTCACCGAGCGGGGGTCGACCCTACGAGCAGTACTTC
-	TRBJ1-6	-	TRBV6-5	CASSYSSGAGNSPLHF	TGTGCCAGCAGTTACTCGTCTGGGGCAGGCAATTCACCCCTCCACTTT
-	TRBJ1-2	-	TRBV5-6	CASSPLAGAPGYGYTF	TGTGCCAGCAGCCCGCTAGCGGGGGCCCCTGGCTATGGCTACACCTTC
-	TRBJ1-3	-	TRBV7-6	CASSSTGGYSSGNTIYF	TGTGCCAGCAGCTCCACTGGGGGGTATAGCTCTGGAAACACCATATATTTT
-	TRBJ2-1	TRBD1	TRBV9	CASSVLGQGNEQFF	TGTGCCAGCAGCGTCCTGGGACAGGGGAATGAGCAGTTCTTC
once	TRBJ2-7	-	TRBV7-2	CASSPQGGRVYEQYF	TGTGCCAGCAGCCCGCAGGGGGGGCGGGTCTACGAGCAGTACTTC
few	TRBJ1-1	TRBD1	TRBV29-1	CSLRGPGRTEAFF	TGCAGCCTCAGGGGGCCGGGTAGGACTGAAGCTTTCTTT
-	TRBJ1-1	-	TRBV4-2	CASSQEPPTNTEAFF	TGTGCCAGCAGCCAAGAGCCACCCACGAACACTGAAGCTTTCTTT
-	TRBJ1-6	TRBD1	TRBV7-2	CASSLVRQGFRNSPLHF	TGTGCCAGCAGCTTAGTAAGACAGGGGTTCCGAAATTCACCCCTCCACTTT
-	TRBJ2-1	TRBD1	TRBV6-4	CASSRTGGSGNEQFF	TGTGCCAGCAGTAGGACAGGGGGTTCCGGTAATGAGCAGTTCTTC
-	TRBJ2-1	TRBD2	TRBV30	CAWASGPTQFF	TGTGCCTGGGCTAGCGGCCCTACACAGTTCTTC
once	TRBJ2-1	TRBD1	TRBV19	CASSGPGRGLLYEQFF	TGTGCCAGCAGTGGGCCGGGCAGGGGGCTTCTATATGAGCAGTTCTTC
-	TRBJ1-5	-	TRBV28	CASREVYSNQPQHF	TGTGCCAGCAGGGAGGTTTATAGCAATCAGCCCCAGCATTTT
few	TRBJ2-7	TRBD1	TRBV5-1	CASSLVPQGSANEQYF	TGCGCCAGCAGCTTGGTCCCACAGGGGAGTGCCAACGAGCAGTACTTC
-	TRBJ2-7	TRBD1	TRBV5-4	CASSLNRGYEQYF	TGTGCCAGCAGCTTGAACAGGGGATACGAGCAGTACTTC
-	TRBJ1-3	-	TRBV19	CASSQVPHSGNTIYF	TGTGCCAGTAGCCAGGTACCTCACTCTGGAAACACCATATATTTT
-	TRBJ1-2	-	TRBV19	CASRTGPTSNYGYTF	TGTGCCAGTAGGACCGGGCCAACATCTAACTATGGCTACACCTTC
-	TRBJ2-7	-	TRBV28	CASSLPTSYEQYF	TGTGCCAGCAGCCTGCCCACCTCCTACGAGCAGTACTTC
-	TRBJ1-1	-	TRBV27	CASSSHSPEGAFF	TGTGCCAGCAGTTCACATTCTCCTGAGGGAGCTTTCTTT